The present entry profiles one T cell receptor beta chain with its context. The data were produced by immunoSEQ multiplex PCR, yet TCRdb's version contains in-frame clones alone and is incomplete. The table records under 200,000 clones, roughly nine tenths of them present only once. The record originates from a study of blood T cell repertoires in COVID-19. The sample taken for sequencing was peripheral blood. The receptor was isolated from a man in his 60s with active or convalescent COVID-19.

In nucleotides, the CDR3 is TGTGCCAGCAGTTACGACACCACCTATGGCTACACCTTC. Translating it yields CASSYDTTYGYTF. The V gene is TRBV6-5, the J gene TRBJ1-2; no firm D call. The CDR3 has 13 residues. With 2 bases removed from V and 4 bases from J, the gap between germline ends came to 8 bases. The germline CDR1 and CDR2 sequences are MNHEY and SVGAGI.